These T cell receptor beta chains were read from a single sample in a study of spatial heterogeneity in lung cancer. TCRdb reprocessed the 5' RACE reads with MiXCR, giving one entry per CDR3 protein. Here the sample spans roughly 70,000 distinct CDR3 sequences, 13% being singletons. The sample consisted of PBMCs, taken at surgery. The receptor set was obtained from a male donor with early-stage non-small cell lung cancer. Both conserved end residues are part of each CDR3. A D gene is named only where the DNA matches it firmly. Size values are once, few and many counts, or a class for expanded clones, and some rows have none.

size,J,D,V,DNA,CDR3
few,TRBJ1-2,-,TRBV25-1,TGTGCCAGCAGTGAAGCCTCTGGGGGCTATGGCTACACCTTC,CASSEASGGYGYTF
few,TRBJ2-5,-,TRBV25-1,TGTGCCAGCAGTATAGCCGCGGAGACCCAGTACTTC,CASSIAAETQYF
many,TRBJ1-5,-,TRBV12-3/TRBV12-4,TGTGCCAGCAGTTTAAGGCTTGGCAATCAGCCCCAGCATTTT,CASSLRLGNQPQHF
-,TRBJ2-1,TRBD2,TRBV6-5,TGTGCCAGCAGTGCACTAGCGGGAGGCCACAATGAGCAGTTCTTC,CASSALAGGHNEQFF
-,TRBJ2-2,-,TRBV12-3/TRBV12-4,TGTGCCAGCAGTTTGAAAAGGGGGACCGGGGAGCTGTTTTTT,CASSLKRGTGELFF
few,TRBJ1-1,TRBD1,TRBV30,TGTGCCTGGAGTGGGGACAGTGCCTTTCTGAACACTGAAGCTTTCTTT,CAWSGDSAFLNTEAFF
few,TRBJ2-1,-,TRBV7-2,TGTGCCAGCAGCCTGGGGTGGGTAGCCGGCGATGAGCAGTTCTTC,CASSLGWVAGDEQFF
few,TRBJ1-1,TRBD1,TRBV2,TGTGCCAGCAGTGTGACAGGGAGGGACACTGAAGCTTTCTTT,CASSVTGRDTEAFF
few,TRBJ1-2,-,TRBV30,TGTGCCTGGAGTGAACAGGGTTCTAACTATGGCTACACCTTC,CAWSEQGSNYGYTF
-,TRBJ2-2,-,TRBV3-1,TGTGCCAGCAGCCAAGACCGTCTACAACTCGGGGAGCTGTTTTTT,CASSQDRLQLGELFF
-,TRBJ1-4,TRBD1,TRBV7-9,TGTGCCAGCAGCTTTACAGGGGGTGATGAAAAACTGTTTTTT,CASSFTGGDEKLFF
many,TRBJ1-1,-,TRBV11-2,TGTGCCAGCAGCTTCGGAAGGGACTCCATGAACACTGAAGCTTTCTTT,CASSFGRDSMNTEAFF
-,TRBJ2-7,-,TRBV5-1,TGCGCCAGCAGCTCCGCAGGGGCCAAGATCGGCGAGCAGTACTTC,CASSSAGAKIGEQYF
few,TRBJ2-5,TRBD1,TRBV19,TGTGCCAGTAGTACCGACAGGGAAGAGACCCAGTACTTC,CASSTDREETQYF
-,TRBJ1-5,-,TRBV20-1,TGCAGTGCTAGTGGGTTCGGAGATAATAGCAATCAGCCCCAGCATTTT,CSASGFGDNSNQPQHF
many,TRBJ2-2,TRBD2,TRBV4-1,TGCGCCAGCAGCCAAGACGTGGCTAGCGGGTCTGGGGAGCTGTTTTTT,CASSQDVASGSGELFF
many,TRBJ2-4,-,TRBV7-2,TGTGCCAGCAGCCGGAACGGGGACATTCAGTACTTC,CASSRNGDIQYF
-,TRBJ1-6,TRBD1,TRBV7-2,TGTGCCAGCAGCTTGGACAGGGGATATAATTCACCCCTCCACTTT,CASSLDRGYNSPLHF
-,TRBJ2-2,-,TRBV7-2,TGTGCCAGCAGGCAGGGTTTATACACCGGGGAGCTGTTTTTT,CASRQGLYTGELFF
-,TRBJ1-6,-,TRBV2,TGTGCCAGCAGCCAGACCACAGGGAGGTTACGATCACCCCTCCACTTT,CASSQTTGRLRSPLHF
-,TRBJ1-1,TRBD1,TRBV29-1,TGCAGCGTCCGACCGGGACAGCATATGAACACTGAAGCTTTCTTT,CSVRPGQHMNTEAFF
-,TRBJ2-1,-,TRBV20-1,TGCAGTGCTAGAGATGGTGGTGGGAATGAGCAGTTCTTC,CSARDGGGNEQFF
many,TRBJ1-5,-,TRBV5-1,TGCGCCAGCAGCTTGGATTCCAGCCGCAATCAGCCCCAGCATTTT,CASSLDSSRNQPQHF
once,TRBJ2-5,-,TRBV25-1,TGTGCCAGCAGTGAATCTGCTAACTACCAAGAGACCCAGTACTTC,CASSESANYQETQYF
-,TRBJ2-7,TRBD2,TRBV30,TGTGCCGGGACTAAGACCTACGAGCAGTACTTC,CAGTKTYEQYF
once,TRBJ2-5,TRBD1,TRBV7-6,TGTGCCAGCAGCTTACCAGGACAGGGGGCAGGAGAGACCCAGTACTTC,CASSLPGQGAGETQYF
few,TRBJ1-5,TRBD1,TRBV24-1,TGTGCCACCAGTGATCCCAGACAGGGAGGAAATCAGCCCCAGCATTTT,CATSDPRQGGNQPQHF
many,TRBJ1-5,-,TRBV11-2,TGTGCCAGCAGCCGCCCGGGCAGCAATCAGCCCCAGCATTTT,CASSRPGSNQPQHF
few,TRBJ2-7,-,TRBV5-4,TGTGCCACCCTGGAGGACGGAAGCTACGAGCAGTACTTC,CATLEDGSYEQYF
many,TRBJ1-2,TRBD1,TRBV28,TGTGCCAGCAGTTTCGACAGGGCTGGCTACACCTTC,CASSFDRAGYTF
many,TRBJ2-4,-,TRBV7-2,TGTGCCAGCAGCTTAGCTTCGGAGGGGAACATTCAGTACTTC,CASSLASEGNIQYF
-,TRBJ2-2,-,TRBV7-2,TGTGCCAGCAGCCAACAGACGCTACTCAACACCGGGGAGCTGTTTTTT,CASSQQTLLNTGELFF
-,TRBJ1-2,-,TRBV29-1,TGCAGCGTCTGGGGAGGCGAGCATGGCTACACCTTC,CSVWGGEHGYTF
few,TRBJ2-1,-,TRBV12-3/TRBV12-4,TGTGCCAGCAGCCAAACCGGGACTGTGCAGTTCTTC,CASSQTGTVQFF
few,TRBJ2-6,-,TRBV28,TGTGCCAGCAGAGTAAGAGACTCTGGGGCCAACGTCCTGACTTTC,CASRVRDSGANVLTF
-,TRBJ2-3,TRBD2,TRBV5-1,TGCACCAGCAGCCCCCCCCTAGCGGGAGGGGCAGATACGCAGTATTTT,CTSSPPLAGGADTQYF
-,TRBJ2-5,TRBD1,TRBV5-1,TGCGCCAGCAGCCCACAGGGGATCCAAGAGACCCAGTACTTC,CASSPQGIQETQYF
-,TRBJ1-1,-,TRBV10-1,TGCGCCAGCAGTGAGTCGAGGGGGTGGAACACTGAAGCTTTCTTT,CASSESRGWNTEAFF
many,TRBJ2-3,TRBD2,TRBV7-2,TGTGCCAGCAGCTACGCGGGAGGGGCTAGCGCAGATACGCAGTATTTT,CASSYAGGASADTQYF
-,TRBJ2-3,-,TRBV11-2,TGTGCCAGCAGCTTAGAGGGGTCCCAGGGGACAGATACGCAGTATTTT,CASSLEGSQGTDTQYF
many,TRBJ1-5,TRBD1,TRBV7-6,TGTGCCAGCAGCTTAAACGGACAGGTCAATCAGCCCCAGCATTTT,CASSLNGQVNQPQHF
many,TRBJ1-2,-,TRBV11-2,TGTGCCAGCAGCCAGGGCAGTAGCTATGGCTACACCTTC,CASSQGSSYGYTF
-,TRBJ2-2,-,TRBV24-1,TGTGCCGCCAAGGGAGACGGTACCGGGGAGCTGTTTTTT,CAAKGDGTGELFF